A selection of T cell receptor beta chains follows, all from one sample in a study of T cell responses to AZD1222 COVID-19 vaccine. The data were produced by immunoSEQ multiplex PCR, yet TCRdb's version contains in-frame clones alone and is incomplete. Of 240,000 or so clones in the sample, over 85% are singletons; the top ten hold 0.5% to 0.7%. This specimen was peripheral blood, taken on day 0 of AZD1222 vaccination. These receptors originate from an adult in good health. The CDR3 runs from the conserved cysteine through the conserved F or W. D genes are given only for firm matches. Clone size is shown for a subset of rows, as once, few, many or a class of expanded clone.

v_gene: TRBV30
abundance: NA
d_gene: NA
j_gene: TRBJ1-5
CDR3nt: TGTGCCTGGAGTACGACAGCCAATCAGCCCCAGCATTTT
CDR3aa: CAWSTTANQPQHF

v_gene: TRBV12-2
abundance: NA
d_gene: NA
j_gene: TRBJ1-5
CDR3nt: TGTGCAAGTCGCTTAGGCGGTCTTGAGGGGAGCGCGTATTTT
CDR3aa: CASRLGGLEGSAYF

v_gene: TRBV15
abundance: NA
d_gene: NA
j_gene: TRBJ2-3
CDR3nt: TGTGCCACCCTGCGAGACCCGAGCACAGATACGCAGTATTTT
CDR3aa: CATLRDPSTDTQYF

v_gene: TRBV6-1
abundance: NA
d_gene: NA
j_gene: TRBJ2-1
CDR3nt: TGTGCCAGCAGTGAATGGTCCGAGCAGTTCTTC
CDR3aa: CASSEWSEQFF

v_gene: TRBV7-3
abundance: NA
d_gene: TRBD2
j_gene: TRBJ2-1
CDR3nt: TGTGCCAGCACCCTAGCGGGAGGGGGTGAGCAGTTCTTC
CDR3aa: CASTLAGGGEQFF

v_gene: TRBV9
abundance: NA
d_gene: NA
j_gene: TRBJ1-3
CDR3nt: TGTGCCAGCAGCGTAGATCGTGGGGGCTCCGGAAACACCATATATTTT
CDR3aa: CASSVDRGGSGNTIYF

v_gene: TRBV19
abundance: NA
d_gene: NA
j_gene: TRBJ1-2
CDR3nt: TGTGCCAGTAGGAGTTATGGGGAGGGCTACGGCTACACCTTC
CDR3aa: CASRSYGEGYGYTF

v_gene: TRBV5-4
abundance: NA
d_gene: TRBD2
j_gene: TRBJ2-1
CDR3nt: TGTGCCGCAGCTACGGGGGGATCCTACAATGAGCAGTTCTTC
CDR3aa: CAAATGGSYNEQFF

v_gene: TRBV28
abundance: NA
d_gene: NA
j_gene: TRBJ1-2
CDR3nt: TGTGCCAGCAGCCCCCCCGGGAGTGGCTACACCTTC
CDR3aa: CASSPPGSGYTF

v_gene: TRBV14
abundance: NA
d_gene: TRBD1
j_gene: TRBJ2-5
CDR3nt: TGTGCCAGCAGCCTCGACAGGGAGTCCCAGTACTTC
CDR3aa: CASSLDRESQYF

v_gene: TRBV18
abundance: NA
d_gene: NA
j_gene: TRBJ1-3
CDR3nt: TGTGCCAGCTCACCAGAGGCGAGCTCTGGAAACACCATATATTTT
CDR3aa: CASSPEASSGNTIYF

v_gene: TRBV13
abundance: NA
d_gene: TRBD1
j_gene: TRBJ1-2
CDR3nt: TGTGCCAGCAGCTCGAGAGGGGGCCTAGGCTATGGCTACACCTTC
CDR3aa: CASSSRGGLGYGYTF

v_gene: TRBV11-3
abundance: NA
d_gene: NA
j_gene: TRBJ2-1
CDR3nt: TGTGCCAGCAGCTTAGACCCCCTAGGAGGTCCTACCTACAATGAGCAGTTCTTC
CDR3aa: CASSLDPLGGPTYNEQFF

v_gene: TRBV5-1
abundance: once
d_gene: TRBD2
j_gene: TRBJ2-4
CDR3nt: TGCGCCAGCAGCGCATCCTCCGGGACTAGTAAAAACATTCAGTACTTC
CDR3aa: CASSASSGTSKNIQYF

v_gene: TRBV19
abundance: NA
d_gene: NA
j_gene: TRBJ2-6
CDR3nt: TGTGCCAGTGCAAGCTCTGGGGCCAACGTCCTGACTTTC
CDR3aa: CASASSGANVLTF

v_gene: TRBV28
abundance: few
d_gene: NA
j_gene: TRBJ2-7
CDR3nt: TGTGCCAGCAGTTTAGCCTACGAGCAGTACTTC
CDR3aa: CASSLAYEQYF

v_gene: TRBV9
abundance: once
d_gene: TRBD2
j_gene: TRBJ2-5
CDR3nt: TGTGCCAGCAGCGTTAGCGGGGGGTTCCAAGAGACCCAGTACTTC
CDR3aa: CASSVSGGFQETQYF

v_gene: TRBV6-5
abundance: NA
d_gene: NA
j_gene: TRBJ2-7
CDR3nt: TGTGCCCGAACTATGGGGGTGAACTACGAGCAGTACTTC
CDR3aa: CARTMGVNYEQYF

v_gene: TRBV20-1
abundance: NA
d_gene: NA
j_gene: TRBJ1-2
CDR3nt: TGCAGTGCTAGTATAGACGGAGTGAGGGGCTACACCTTC
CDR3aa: CSASIDGVRGYTF

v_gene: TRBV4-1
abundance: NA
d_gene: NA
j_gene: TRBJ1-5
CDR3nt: TGCGCCAGCAGCCAAGCAGGGTCCTTACAGCCCCAGCATTTT
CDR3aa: CASSQAGSLQPQHF

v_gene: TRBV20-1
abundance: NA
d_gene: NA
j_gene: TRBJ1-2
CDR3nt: TGCAGTGCTAGTACTCAGGGGAGAGACGTCTATGGCTACACCTTC
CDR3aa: CSASTQGRDVYGYTF

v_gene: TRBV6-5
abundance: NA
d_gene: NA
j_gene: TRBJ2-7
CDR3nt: TGTGCCACCCTTCCGGTTCCGAGCTCCTACGAGCAGTACTTC
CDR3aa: CATLPVPSSYEQYF

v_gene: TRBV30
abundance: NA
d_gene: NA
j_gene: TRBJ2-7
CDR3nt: TGTGCCTGGAGTGGTGGGGCCTACGAGCAGTACTTC
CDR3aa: CAWSGGAYEQYF

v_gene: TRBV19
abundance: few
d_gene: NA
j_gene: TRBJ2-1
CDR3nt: TGTGCCAGTAGGCCGACCGGGAGCTCCTACAATGAGCAGTTCTTC
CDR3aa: CASRPTGSSYNEQFF

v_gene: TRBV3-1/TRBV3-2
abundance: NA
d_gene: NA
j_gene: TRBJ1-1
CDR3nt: TGTGCCAGCAGCCAAGATCCCACTGAAGCTTTCTTT
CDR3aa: CASSQDPTEAFF

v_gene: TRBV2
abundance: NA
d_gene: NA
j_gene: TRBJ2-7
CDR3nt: TGTGCCAGCAGCCAAGGACAGAGCGAGCAGTACTTC
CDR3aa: CASSQGQSEQYF

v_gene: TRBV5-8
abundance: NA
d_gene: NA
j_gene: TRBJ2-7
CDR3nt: TGTGCCAGCAGCTTGGGACCGAGGTACGAGCAGTACTTC
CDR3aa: CASSLGPRYEQYF

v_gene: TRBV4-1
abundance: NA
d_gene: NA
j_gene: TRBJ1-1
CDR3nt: TGCGCCAGCAGCCAATCCCCGGTAGGGTCCAACACTGAAGCTTTCTTT
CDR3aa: CASSQSPVGSNTEAFF

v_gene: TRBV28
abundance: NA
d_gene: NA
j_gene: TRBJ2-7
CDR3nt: TGTGCCAGCAGTTTGGTGACGGACGTGCAGTACTTC
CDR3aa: CASSLVTDVQYF

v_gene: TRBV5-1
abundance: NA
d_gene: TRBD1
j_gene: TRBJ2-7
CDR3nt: TGCGCCAGCAGCCTTGGATACAGGGGGCTATACCCAATCTCCTACGAGCAGTACTTC
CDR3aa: CASSLGYRGLYPISYEQYF

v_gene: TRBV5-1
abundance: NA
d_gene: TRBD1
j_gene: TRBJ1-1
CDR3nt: TGCGCCAGCAGAACCGAAGGGACAGGGGAAGGCTGGGACACTGAAGCTTTCTTT
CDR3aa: CASRTEGTGEGWDTEAFF

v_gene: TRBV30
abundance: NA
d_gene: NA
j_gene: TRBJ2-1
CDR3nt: TGTGCCTGGAGTGGGACCTGGGGTGAGCAGTTCTTC
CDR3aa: CAWSGTWGEQFF

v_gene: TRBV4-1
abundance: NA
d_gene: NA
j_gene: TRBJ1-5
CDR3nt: TGCGCCAGCAGCCACCCACCCGGCGGGGGGCAGAGGATTAGCAATCAGCCCCAGCATTTT
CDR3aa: CASSHPPGGGQRISNQPQHF

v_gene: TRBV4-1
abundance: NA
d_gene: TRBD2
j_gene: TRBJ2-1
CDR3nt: TGCGCCAGCAGCCAAGACACTAGCGGGGGGCAGTTCTTC
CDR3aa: CASSQDTSGGQFF

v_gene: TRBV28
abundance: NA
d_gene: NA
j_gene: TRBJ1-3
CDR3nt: TGTGCCAGCAGTTTGACGGACCCTCCCGCAAACACCATATATTTT
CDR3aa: CASSLTDPPANTIYF

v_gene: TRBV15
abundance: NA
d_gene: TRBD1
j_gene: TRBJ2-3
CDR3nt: TGTGCCACCAGCAGTGAAATGCCCGGGACAGGGGCGTTGGATACGCAGTATTTT
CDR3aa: CATSSEMPGTGALDTQYF

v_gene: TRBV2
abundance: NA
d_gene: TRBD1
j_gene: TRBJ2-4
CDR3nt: TGTGCCAGCAGGAGGACAGGGAACAAAAACATTCAGTACTTC
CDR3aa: CASRRTGNKNIQYF

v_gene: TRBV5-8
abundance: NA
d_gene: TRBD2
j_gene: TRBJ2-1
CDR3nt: TGTGCCAGCAGCTTGGAGACTAGCGGGTACAATGAGCAGTTCTTC
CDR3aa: CASSLETSGYNEQFF

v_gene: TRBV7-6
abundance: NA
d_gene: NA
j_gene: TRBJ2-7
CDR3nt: TGTGCCAGCAGCTTAGCGCTTAAGGACGAGCAGTACTTC
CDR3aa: CASSLALKDEQYF

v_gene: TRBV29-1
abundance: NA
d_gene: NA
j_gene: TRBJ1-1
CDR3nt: TGCAGCGCGGGGGAGGGGGTGATGAGGAACACTGAAGCTTTCTTT
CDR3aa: CSAGEGVMRNTEAFF

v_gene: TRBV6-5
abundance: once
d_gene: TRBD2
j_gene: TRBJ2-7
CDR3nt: TGTGCCAGCAGAAGGACTAGCGGGACCTACGAGCAGTACTTC
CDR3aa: CASRRTSGTYEQYF

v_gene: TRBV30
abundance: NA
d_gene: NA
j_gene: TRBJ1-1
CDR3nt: TGTGCCTGGAGTTCCCGGTACGGGTCGGACCGGACTGAAGCTTTCTTT
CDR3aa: CAWSSRYGSDRTEAFF

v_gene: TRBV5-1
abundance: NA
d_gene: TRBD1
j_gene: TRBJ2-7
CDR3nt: TGCGCCAGCAGCGTGGGGACAGGGCTAAACGAGCAGTACTTC
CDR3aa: CASSVGTGLNEQYF

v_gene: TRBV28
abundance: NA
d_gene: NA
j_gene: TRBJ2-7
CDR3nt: TGTGCCACCTCGAGACCGGCCGGGACCTACGAGCAGTACTTC
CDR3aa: CATSRPAGTYEQYF

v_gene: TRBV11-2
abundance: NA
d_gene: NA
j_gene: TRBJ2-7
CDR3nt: TGTGCCAGCAGCTTAGATCAGGGAACGGGGGCCCTCTCCTACGAGCAGTACTTC
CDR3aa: CASSLDQGTGALSYEQYF